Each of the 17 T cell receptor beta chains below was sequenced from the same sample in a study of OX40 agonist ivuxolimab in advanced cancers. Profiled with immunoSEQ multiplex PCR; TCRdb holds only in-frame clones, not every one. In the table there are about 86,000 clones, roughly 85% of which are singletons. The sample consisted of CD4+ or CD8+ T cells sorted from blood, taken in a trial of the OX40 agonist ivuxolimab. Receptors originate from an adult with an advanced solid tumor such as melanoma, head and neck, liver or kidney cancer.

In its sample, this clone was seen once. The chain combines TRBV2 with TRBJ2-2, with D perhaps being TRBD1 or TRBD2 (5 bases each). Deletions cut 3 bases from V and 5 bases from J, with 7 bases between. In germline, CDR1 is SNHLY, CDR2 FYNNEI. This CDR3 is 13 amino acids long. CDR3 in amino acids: CASSEGTTGELFF. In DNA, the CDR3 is TGTGCCAGCAGTGAGGGGACGACCGGGGAGCTGTTTTTT.

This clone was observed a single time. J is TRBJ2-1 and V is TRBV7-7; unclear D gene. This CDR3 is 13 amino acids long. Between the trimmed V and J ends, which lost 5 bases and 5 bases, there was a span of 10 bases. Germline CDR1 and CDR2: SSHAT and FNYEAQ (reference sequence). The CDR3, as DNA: TGTGCCAGCAGCGCCGACGGAAACAATGAGCAGTTCTTC. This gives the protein CASSADGNNEQFF.

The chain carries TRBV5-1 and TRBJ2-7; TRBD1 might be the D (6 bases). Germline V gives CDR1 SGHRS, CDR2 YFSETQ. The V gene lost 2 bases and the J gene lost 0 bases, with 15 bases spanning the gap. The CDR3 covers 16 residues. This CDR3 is CASSLTGTTASYEQYF. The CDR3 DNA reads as TGCGCCAGCAGCTTAACCGGGACAACTGCCTCCTACGAGCAGTACTTC.

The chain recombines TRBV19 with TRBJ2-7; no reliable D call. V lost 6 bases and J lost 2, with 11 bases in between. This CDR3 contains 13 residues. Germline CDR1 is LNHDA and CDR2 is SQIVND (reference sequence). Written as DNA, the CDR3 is TGTGCCAGTAGCCAGAACCGGGCCTACGAGCAGTACTTC. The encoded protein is CASSQNRAYEQYF.

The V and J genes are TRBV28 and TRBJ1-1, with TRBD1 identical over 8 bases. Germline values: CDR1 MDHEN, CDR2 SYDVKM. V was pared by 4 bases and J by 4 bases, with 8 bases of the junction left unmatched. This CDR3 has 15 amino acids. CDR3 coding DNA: TGTGCCAGCAGTTGGGCCGGACAGGGAGGCACTGAAGCTTTCTTT. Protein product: CASSWAGQGGTEAFF.

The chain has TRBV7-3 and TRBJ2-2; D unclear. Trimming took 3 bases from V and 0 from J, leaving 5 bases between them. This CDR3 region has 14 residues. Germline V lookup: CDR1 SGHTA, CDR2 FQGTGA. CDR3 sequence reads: CASSLATNTGELFF. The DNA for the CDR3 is TGTGCCAGCAGCTTGGCTACGAACACCGGGGAGCTGTTTTTT.

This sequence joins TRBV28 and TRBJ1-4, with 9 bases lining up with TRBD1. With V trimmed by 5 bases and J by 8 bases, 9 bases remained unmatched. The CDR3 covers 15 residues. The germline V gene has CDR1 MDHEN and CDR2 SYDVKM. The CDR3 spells CASSPGDREGEKLFF. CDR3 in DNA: TGTGCCAGCAGTCCAGGGGACAGGGAGGGGGAAAAACTGTTTTTT.

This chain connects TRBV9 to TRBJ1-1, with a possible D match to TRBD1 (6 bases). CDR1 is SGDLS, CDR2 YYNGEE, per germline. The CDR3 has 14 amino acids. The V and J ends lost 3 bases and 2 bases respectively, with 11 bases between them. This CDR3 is CASSAPGVNTEAFF. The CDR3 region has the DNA TGTGCCAGCAGCGCCCCAGGGGTAAACACTGAAGCTTTCTTT. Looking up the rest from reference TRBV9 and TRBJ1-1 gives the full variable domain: DSGVTQTPKHLITATGQRVTLRCSPRSGDLSVYWYQQSLDQGLQFLIQYYNGEERAKGNILERFSAQQFPDLHSELNLSSLELGDSALYFCASSAPGVNTEAFFGQGTRLTVV.

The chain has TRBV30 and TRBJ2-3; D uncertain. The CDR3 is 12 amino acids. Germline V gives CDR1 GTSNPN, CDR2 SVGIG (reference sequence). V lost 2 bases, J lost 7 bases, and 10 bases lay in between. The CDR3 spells CAWSSGVHTQYF. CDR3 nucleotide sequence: TGTGCCTGGAGTTCTGGCGTTCATACGCAGTATTTT.

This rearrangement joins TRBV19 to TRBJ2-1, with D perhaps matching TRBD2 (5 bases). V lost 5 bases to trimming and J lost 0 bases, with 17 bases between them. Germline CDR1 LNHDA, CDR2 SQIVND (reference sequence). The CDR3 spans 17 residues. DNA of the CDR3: TGTGCCAGTAGTCCAGGACTCCTCAAAAGCTCCTACAATGAGCAGTTCTTC. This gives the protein CASSPGLLKSSYNEQFF.

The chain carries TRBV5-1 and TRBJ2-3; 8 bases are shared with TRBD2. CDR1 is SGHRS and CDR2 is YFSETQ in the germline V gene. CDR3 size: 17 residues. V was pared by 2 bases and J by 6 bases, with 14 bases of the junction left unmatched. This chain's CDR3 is CASSFRSGAGVGDTQYF. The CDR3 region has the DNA TGCGCCAGCAGCTTTCGTTCAGGAGCGGGAGTTGGGGATACGCAGTATTTT.

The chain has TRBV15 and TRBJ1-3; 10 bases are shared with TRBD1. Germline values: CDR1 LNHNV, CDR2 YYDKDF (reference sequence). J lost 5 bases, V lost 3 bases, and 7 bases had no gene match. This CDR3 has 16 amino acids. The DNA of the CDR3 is TGTGCCACCAGCAGCAACCGGGACAGGGGTAGAAACACCATATATTTT. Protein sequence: CATSSNRDRGRNTIYF.

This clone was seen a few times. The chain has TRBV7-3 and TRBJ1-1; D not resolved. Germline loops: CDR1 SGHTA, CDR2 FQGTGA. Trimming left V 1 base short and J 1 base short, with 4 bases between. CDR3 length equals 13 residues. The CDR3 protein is CASSLMQNTEAFF. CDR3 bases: TGTGCCAGCAGCTTAATGCAGAACACTGAAGCTTTCTTT.

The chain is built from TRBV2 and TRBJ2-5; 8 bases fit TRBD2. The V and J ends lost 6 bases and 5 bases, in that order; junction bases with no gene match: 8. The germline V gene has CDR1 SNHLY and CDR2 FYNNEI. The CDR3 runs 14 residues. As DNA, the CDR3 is TGTGCCAGCAGGGTAGTAGCGGGAAGGGAGACCCAGTACTTC. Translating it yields CASRVVAGRETQYF.

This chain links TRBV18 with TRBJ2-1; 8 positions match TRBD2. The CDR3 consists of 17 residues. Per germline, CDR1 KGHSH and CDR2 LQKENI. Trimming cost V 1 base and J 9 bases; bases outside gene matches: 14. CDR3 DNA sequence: TGTGCCAGCTCACCACGCCTAAGTGACGGGGGGGCCGGTGAGCAGTTCTTC. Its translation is CASSPRLSDGGAGEQFF.

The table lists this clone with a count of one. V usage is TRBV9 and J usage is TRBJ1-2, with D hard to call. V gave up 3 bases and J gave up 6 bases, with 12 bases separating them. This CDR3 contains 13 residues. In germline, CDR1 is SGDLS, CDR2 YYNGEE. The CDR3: CASSGLADDGYTF. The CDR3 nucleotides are TGTGCCAGCAGCGGACTAGCAGACGATGGCTACACCTTC.

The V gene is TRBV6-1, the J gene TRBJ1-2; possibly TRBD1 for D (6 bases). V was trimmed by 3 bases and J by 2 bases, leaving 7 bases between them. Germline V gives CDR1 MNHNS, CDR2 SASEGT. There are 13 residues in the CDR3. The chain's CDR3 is CASSDTGNYGYTF. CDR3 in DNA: TGTGCCAGCAGTGATACAGGGAACTATGGCTACACCTTC.